A single T cell receptor (beta chain) is shown here with its context. What it binds is not known. Germline CDR1 is MNHEY and CDR2 is SVGAGI. The CDR3 is made up of 14 amino acids. J was trimmed by 5 bases and V by 4 bases; bases with no gene match: 2. This record belongs to a study of T cell responses to AZD1222 COVID-19 vaccine. Study observations and caveats: Baseline seropositives among AZD1222 recipients totaled only six or seven. Samples come after the peak T cell response, not at day 14. Most donors were white British, females outnumbered males, and clonal diversity was possibly underestimated. Two doses of AZD1222 preceded a rise in Spike-specific TCR breadth and depth.

TCRdb's table, derived via immunoSEQ multiplex PCR, lists solely in-frame clones and lacks some. The sample has around 140,000 clones, around nine tenths seen once; the top ten hold roughly 5.1%. This clonotype originated in an adult in good health. The chain carries TRBV6-5 and TRBJ1-6; 7 bases match TRBD1. This material consisted of peripheral blood, taken on day 0 of AZD1222 vaccination. The chain's CDR3 is CASSSGTDNSPLHF. In DNA, the CDR3 is TGTGCCAGCAGTTCCGGGACAGATAATTCACCCCTCCACTTT.